One and the same sample provided the 29 T cell receptor beta chains below, sequenced in a study of cytomegalovirus exposure and HLA in healthy donors (dated by TCRdb to 2015 to 2018). Preparation of the library involved the immunoSEQ multiplex PCR assay. The multiplex PCR relied on a mix of 60 forward primers for TCR Vbeta segments and 13 reverse primers for TCR Jbeta segments. The immuneACCESS repertoire file appears here via TCRdb, limited to in-frame rearrangements. These files lack a portion of the clones; in checked studies, under half of the deficit traces to unresolved V genes, and the cause of the others is not known. Within this sample are 120,000 or so clones, with 75% to 90% of them counted one time only. The ten largest clones take up approximately 10% of the sample. Specimen: PBMCs. These receptors came from a man aged 30-40 years in good health and CMV-seropositive.

The chain carries TRBV2 and TRBJ2-2, with TRBD2 matching 8 bases. The CDR3 spans 16 residues. Losses at the gene ends were 7 bases for V and 2 bases for J; bases not matched to a gene: 9. Germline V CDR1 and CDR2: SNHLY, FYNNEI. The chain's CDR3 is CASTRSGGRNTGELFF. CDR3 in DNA: TGTGCCAGCACCAGGAGCGGGGGCCGCAACACCGGGGAGCTGTTTTTT. The entire variable domain, with the rest obtained from reference TRBV2 and TRBJ2-2, is as follows: EPEVTQTPSHQVTQMGQEVILRCVPISNHLYFYWYRQILGQKVEFLVSFYNNEISEKSEIFDDQFSVERPDGSNFTLKIRSTKLEDSAMYFCASTRSGGRNTGELFFGEGSRLTVL.

This chain links TRBV19 with TRBJ2-1; 8 bases match TRBD2. The CDR3 is made up of 18 amino acids. Looked up from germline, CDR1 is LNHDA and CDR2 is SQIVND (reference sequence). With V trimmed by 4 bases and J by 0 bases, 11 bases remained unmatched. The CDR3 region has the DNA TGTGCCAGTAGTAAGGGGACCGGGGCGGGGGGCTCCTACAATGAGCAGTTCTTC. It yields the protein CASSKGTGAGGSYNEQFF.

V usage is TRBV4-1 and J usage is TRBJ1-2, with D possibly being TRBD1 (6 bases). Trimming left V 4 bases short and J 1 base short, with 19 bases between. CDR1 and CDR2 (germline): MGHRA, YSYEKL. There are 17 residues in the CDR3. The CDR3 is CASSPFSPSDSNYGYTF. The CDR3, as DNA: TGCGCCAGCAGCCCCTTCTCCCCGTCGGACAGTAACTATGGCTACACCTTC.

This clone turned up a few times. The chain uses TRBV9 and TRBJ2-2; TRBD1 agrees at 7 bases. The V gene end was trimmed by 3 bases and the J gene end by 4 bases; junction bases not matched to a gene: 6. The germline V gene encodes CDR1 SGDLS and CDR2 YYNGEE. The CDR3 sequence is 15 residues long. This CDR3 reads CASSEQGLPTGELFF. In DNA form, the CDR3 reads TGTGCCAGCAGCGAACAGGGGCTGCCCACCGGGGAGCTGTTTTTT.

V usage is TRBV27 and J usage is TRBJ1-4, with 10 bases identical to TRBD1. J gave up 5 bases and V 3 bases, and 0 bases lay outside the gene matches. Germline-derived CDR1 and CDR2 are MNHEY and SMNVEV (reference sequence). The CDR3 totals 14 residues. The CDR3 nucleotides are TGTGCCAGCAGTTTGGACAGGGGGAATGAAAAACTGTTTTTT. Protein product: CASSLDRGNEKLFF.

The J gene is TRBJ1-4, the V gene TRBV25-1, with D perhaps matching TRBD1 (6 bases). Germline CDR1 is MGHDK and CDR2 is SYGVNS. The CDR3 sequence is 14 residues long. The V gene lost 2 bases and the J gene lost 2 bases, with 6 bases spanning the gap. CDR3 sequence: CASSERGTNEKLFF. The CDR3, as DNA: TGTGCCAGCAGTGAAAGGGGGACTAATGAAAAACTGTTTTTT.

The chain couples TRBV7-3 to TRBJ2-7; D remains ambiguous. The ends were cut back, 0 bases at V and 3 bases at J, with 6 bases in the middle. This CDR3 has 13 residues. Germline-derived CDR1 and CDR2 are SGHTA and FQGTGA. CDR3 nucleotide sequence: TGTGCCAGCAGCTTAACTACGGGCTACGAGCAGTACTTC. Protein product: CASSLTTGYEQYF.

A few counts support this clone. This rearrangement joins TRBV18 to TRBJ2-2, with D tentatively TRBD1 (6 bases). V lost 3 bases and J lost 3, with 11 bases in between. CDR3 length: 15 amino acids. CDR1 and CDR2 (germline): KGHSH, LQKENI. CDR3 amino acids: CASSPRQGHTGELFF. CDR3 coding DNA: TGTGCCAGCTCACCTAGGCAGGGGCACACCGGGGAGCTGTTTTTT.

CDR3 bases: TGTGCTAGTGTCGGGAGGCGGGGGGGTCTAGATGAGCAGTTCTTC. It yields the protein CASVGRRGGLDEQFF. The chain couples TRBV12-5 to TRBJ2-1, with 9 nucleotides matching TRBD2. There are 15 residues in the CDR3. Germline V gene data show CDR1 as LGHNT and CDR2 as FRNRAP. The ends lost 7 bases at V and 8 bases at J; junction bases unmatched: 12.

This clone was recorded only once. The chain combines TRBV6-5 with TRBJ2-7; TRBD1 is a possible D gene (5 bases). Trimming took 0 bases from V and 6 from J, leaving 15 bases between them. The CDR3 runs to 15 residues. Germline values: CDR1 MNHEY, CDR2 SVGAGI. As DNA, the CDR3 is TGTGCCAGCAGTTACTCTCGTATTCCTACAGGCGAGCAGTACTTC. As protein: CASSYSRIPTGEQYF.

The table lists this clone with a few counts. This sequence joins TRBV10-2 and TRBJ1-2, with 7 bases lining up with TRBD1. V trimming: 6 bases; J trimming: 8 bases; junction bases outside the gene matches: 15. Per the germline V gene, CDR1 is WSHSY and CDR2 is SAAADI. CDR3 length: 15 residues. The CDR3 sequence: CASSPGTVSGGGYTF. CDR3 nucleotide sequence: TGCGCCAGCAGCCCCGGGACAGTAAGTGGAGGGGGCTACACCTTC.

This chain joins TRBV27 and TRBJ1-2, with D tentatively TRBD1 (5 bases). CDR3 size: 12 residues. Germline CDR1 is MNHEY and CDR2 is SMNVEV (reference sequence). V lost 6 bases and J 2 bases, leaving 7 bases between the germline ends. CDR3 coding DNA: TGTGCCAGCAGCCCAGGGAACTATGGCTACACCTTC. Translating it yields CASSPGNYGYTF.

The J gene is TRBJ1-3, the V gene TRBV15, with TRBD1 identical over 7 bases. CDR3 length: 14 amino acids. Looked up from germline, CDR1 is LNHNV and CDR2 is YYDKDF (reference sequence). V lost 5 bases, J lost 4 bases, and 5 bases stayed unmatched. The CDR3: CATSGGQSGNTIYF. CDR3 nucleotide sequence: TGTGCCACCAGCGGGGGACAGTCCGGAAACACCATATATTTT.

This clone was observed once. The gene calls are TRBV5-1 and TRBJ1-3; a weak D match, TRBD1 (5 bases). Germline CDR1 and CDR2: SGHRS and YFSETQ. This CDR3 region has 14 residues. Deletions cut 4 bases from V and 4 bases from J, with 12 bases between. The CDR3 reads CASSPDSRGNTIYF. DNA for the CDR3: TGCGCCAGCAGCCCTGACAGCAGGGGAAACACCATATATTTT.

The CDR3 spells CASSLDQLAVREQFF. The CDR3 DNA follows: TGTGCCAGCAGCTTAGACCAACTAGCGGTGAGAGAGCAGTTCTTC. The chain uses TRBV7-2 and TRBJ2-1, with TRBD2 identical over 8 bases. Germline V CDR1 and CDR2: SGHTA, FQGNSA. J was trimmed by 10 bases and V by 1 base; bases with no gene match: 9. The CDR3 consists of 15 residues.

The chain combines TRBV10-3 with TRBJ1-2, with TRBD1 matching over 7 bases. V shed 2 bases and J 8 bases; nucleotides not matched to a gene: 8. This CDR3 is built from 14 residues. CDR1 and CDR2 from the germline V gene are ENHRY and SYGVKD. CDR3 coding DNA: TGTGCCATCAGTGAGAGGCCAGGGGGAACCGGCTACACCTTC. Protein product: CAISERPGGTGYTF.

This clone was seen only once. The rearrangement links TRBV7-6 to TRBJ1-4, with D perhaps TRBD1 (5 bases). There are 15 residues in the CDR3. V was pared by 1 base and J by 1 base, with 7 bases between. Looked up from germline, CDR1 is SGHVS and CDR2 is FNYEAQ. The CDR3 nucleotides read TGTGCCAGCAGCTTAGTTGACAGAACTAATGAAAAACTGTTTTTT. This encodes CASSLVDRTNEKLFF. Full variable domain (outside the CDR3, taken from reference TRBV7-6 and TRBJ1-4): GAGVSQSPRYKVTKRGQDVALRCDPISGHVSLYWYRQALGQGPEFLTYFNYEAQQDKSGLPNDRFSAERPEGSISTLTIQRTEQRDSAMYRCASSLVDRTNEKLFFGSGTQLSVL.

This rearrangement joins TRBV5-1 to TRBJ1-1; D is perhaps TRBD1 (6 bases). This CDR3 has 14 residues. Trimming stripped 0 bases from V and 5 bases from J, with 11 bases between. Germline CDR1 is SGHRS and CDR2 is YFSETQ. The CDR3 DNA reads as TGCGCCAGCAGCTTGGGCAGGGGAAGGACTGAAGCTTTCTTT. Protein: CASSLGRGRTEAFF.

This rearrangement joins TRBV19 to TRBJ1-3, with D unclear. V dropped 3 bases and J dropped 4 bases, with 13 bases sitting between them. Germline loops: CDR1 LNHDA, CDR2 SQIVND (reference sequence). The length of the CDR3 is 15 residues. CDR3 DNA: TGTGCCAGTAGTATTCTGCGAGGAGGGGGAAACACCATATATTTT. As protein: CASSILRGGGNTIYF.

The chain uses TRBV7-9 and TRBJ1-1; perhaps TRBD1 as D (6 bases). This CDR3 is built from 13 residues. CDR1 is SEHNR, CDR2 FQNEAQ, per germline (reference sequence). V was pared by 5 bases and J by 8 bases, with 15 bases between. The CDR3 region is CASSLGLGQEAFF. In nucleotides, the CDR3 is TGTGCCAGCAGCCTAGGGCTGGGACAAGAAGCTTTCTTT.

In the case of this clone: At one end the junction does not follow the germline gene, possibly because of a read error. The chain links TRBV28 to TRBJ1-4; 7 bases are a match to TRBD1. Per the germline V gene, CDR1 is MDHEN and CDR2 is SYDVKM. The CDR3 contains 14 residues. CDR3 DNA: TGTGCCAGCACTTTAACAGGGGTGAATGAAAAACTGTTTTTT. Translating it yields CASTLTGVNEKLFF.

The table lists this clone with a count of one. The V call is TRBV7-8, the J call TRBJ2-5; D possibly corresponds to TRBD1 (6 bases). The CDR3 is 15 amino acids. Trimming cost V 5 bases and J 2 bases, with 15 bases left between them. From germline, CDR1 is SGHVS and CDR2 FQNEAQ. Here the CDR3 reads CASSTREGTQETQYF. CDR3 coding DNA: TGTGCCAGCAGCACCCGAGAGGGGACACAAGAGACCCAGTACTTC. Full variable domain (outside the CDR3, taken from reference TRBV7-8 and TRBJ2-5): GAGVSQSPRYKVAKRGQDVALRCDPISGHVSLFWYQQALGQGPEFLTYFQNEAQLDKSGLPSDRFFAERPEGSVSTLKIQRTQQEDSAVYLCASSTREGTQETQYFGPGTRLLVL.

The chain employs TRBV11-3 and TRBJ2-1; 8 nucleotides match TRBD2. J lost 7 bases, V lost 0 bases, and 8 bases had no gene match. The germline gives CDR1 SGHNT, CDR2 YENEEA. This CDR3 is built from 16 residues. The CDR3 sequence is CASSLETAGAWNEQFF. For the CDR3, the DNA is TGTGCCAGCAGCTTAGAAACAGCGGGGGCCTGGAATGAGCAGTTCTTC.

CDR3 residues: CASRWSRGGLFEQFF. The CDR3, as DNA: TGTGCCAGCAGGTGGTCCCGGGGGGGCCTTTTCGAGCAGTTCTTC. The chain is built from TRBV27 and TRBJ2-1; 8 positions match TRBD2. Germline V gene sequence: CDR1 MNHEY, CDR2 SMNVEV (reference sequence). The CDR3 is 15 residues long. V was pared by 6 bases and J by 10 bases, with 14 bases of the junction left unmatched.

V usage is TRBV6-5 and J usage is TRBJ2-7; tentatively, D is TRBD2 (5 bases). Germline values: CDR1 MNHEY, CDR2 SVGAGI. This CDR3 has 14 amino acids. The V end was cut by 8 bases, the J end by 5 bases, with 19 bases between. The CDR3 protein is CASSSTFGIHEQYF. CDR3 bases: TGTGCCAGCTCGTCCACATTCGGGATTCACGAGCAGTACTTC.

The chain carries TRBV19 and TRBJ1-5; tentative D call: TRBD1 (5 bases). From germline, CDR1 is LNHDA and CDR2 SQIVND (reference sequence). Trimming left V 1 base short and J 2 bases short, with 12 bases between. The CDR3 runs 16 residues. The CDR3: CASSIGGGEGNQPQHF. The CDR3 DNA follows: TGTGCCAGTAGTATAGGGGGAGGGGAGGGCAATCAGCCCCAGCATTTT.

About this clone: Within the sample, other DNA sequences also encode this same CDR3. The gene calls are TRBV4-2 and TRBJ2-2; a weak D match, TRBD2 (6 bases). This CDR3 spans 14 amino acids. The V end lost 4 bases, the J end lost 2 bases, and 8 bases lay between the germline ends. CDR1 and CDR2 (germline): LGHNA, YNFKEQ. This CDR3 is CASSPGLNTGELFF. The CDR3 DNA reads TGTGCCAGCAGCCCGGGACTTAACACCGGGGAGCTGTTTTTT.

The chain combines TRBV13 with TRBJ1-1; unclear D gene. Germline loops: CDR1 PRHDT, CDR2 FYEKMQ (reference sequence). V was pared by 0 bases and J by 0 bases, with 2 bases between. The CDR3 consists of 13 residues. CDR3 sequence: CASSLGLNTEAFF. CDR3 DNA sequence: TGTGCCAGCAGCTTAGGCTTGAACACTGAAGCTTTCTTT.

The rearrangement links TRBV6-5 to TRBJ1-1; 9 bases match TRBD1. CDR1 MNHEY and CDR2 SVGAGI come from the germline V gene. Losses at the gene ends were 6 bases for V and 4 bases for J; bases not matched to a gene: 6. CDR3 size: 14 residues. The CDR3 DNA reads TGTGCCAGCAGGTACAGGGGGCCGGGCACTGAAGCTTTCTTT. This codes for CASRYRGPGTEAFF.